These 13 T cell receptor beta chains were sequenced from one sample in a study of T cell repertoires in cytomegalovirus infection. TCRdb re-analysed the reads in MiXCR, keeping a single row per CDR3 protein. The sample consists of some 940,000 distinct CDR3 sequences, around 29% of them appearing once. No antigen has been identified for these receptors. Source: cultured CD8+ T cells from PBMCs, taken from culture after CMV antigen stimulation. These receptors were collected from a human donor in good health (CMV status not recorded). Some clones in this sample may be carry-over from other donors' samples.

The DNA for the CDR3 is TGTGCCAGCACCCAGGCGTTAGAAGCTTTCTTT. Translated: CASTQALEAFF. The chain employs TRBV14 and TRBJ1-1; D is ambiguous. The CDR3 totals 11 residues. Trimming stripped 7 bases from V and 8 bases from J, with 11 bases between. Germline V gene sequence: CDR1 SGHDN, CDR2 FVKESK.

The genes are TRBV9 and TRBJ1-1; D is unclear. Germline CDR1 SGDLS, CDR2 YYNGEE. The CDR3 sequence is 15 residues long. The germline V and J ends were trimmed by 0 bases and 1 base, with 10 bases remaining between them. This CDR3 is CASSVGGSGNTEAFF. In DNA form, the CDR3 reads TGTGCCAGCAGCGTAGGTGGTAGTGGGAACACTGAAGCTTTCTTT. The full variable domain, in which reference TRBV9 and TRBJ1-1 provide the parts outside the CDR3, is DSGVTQTPKHLITATGQRVTLRCSPRSGDLSVYWYQQSLDQGLQFLIQYYNGEERAKGNILERFSAQQFPDLHSELNLSSLELGDSALYFCASSVGGSGNTEAFFGQGTRLTVV.

The gene calls are TRBV19 and TRBJ1-1; TRBD1 matches at 9 bases. Trimming at V came to 3 bases and at J to 4 bases, leaving 9 bases not matched to a gene. CDR1 is LNHDA, CDR2 SQIVND, per germline (reference sequence). This CDR3 is 16 amino acids long. CDR3 region: CASSISTGGIFTEAFF. The CDR3 nucleotides read TGTGCCAGTAGTATCTCGACAGGGGGGATATTCACTGAAGCTTTCTTT.

This clonotype has a count of ten or more. The chain combines TRBV12-3 or TRBV12-4 with TRBJ2-7, with D maybe TRBD1 (5 bases). The CDR3 consists of 16 residues. V gave up 4 bases and J gave up 4 bases, with 20 bases separating them. The CDR3 protein is CASSSFLHSQGYEQYF. In DNA form, the CDR3 reads TGTGCCAGCAGTTCCTTCCTACATAGCCAGGGATACGAGCAGTACTTC.

This clonotype was picked up a small number of times. The rearrangement links TRBV12-3 or TRBV12-4 to TRBJ1-4, with D perhaps TRBD1 (6 bases). CDR3 length equals 15 residues. The V end was cut by 7 bases, the J end by 5 bases, with 17 bases between. The CDR3 loop reads CASIKGGAWNEKLFF. CDR3 bases: TGTGCCAGCATTAAAGGGGGGGCGTGGAATGAAAAACTGTTTTTT.

The chain recombines TRBV27 with TRBJ1-4; tentatively, D is TRBD1 (6 bases). Germline V lookup: CDR1 MNHEY, CDR2 SMNVEV (reference sequence). V lost 5 bases to trimming and J lost 3 bases, with 19 bases between them. The length of the CDR3 is 17 residues. CDR3 residues: CASSPNPLQGPNEKLFF. The CDR3 region has the DNA TGTGCCAGCAGTCCTAACCCCCTACAGGGACCTAATGAAAAACTGTTTTTT.

This clonotype was seen just once. The CDR3: CASSSPLSGDEQFF. The DNA of the CDR3 is TGTGCCAGCAGTTCCCCACTGTCGGGGGATGAGCAGTTCTTC. V is TRBV6-6 and J is TRBJ2-1; possibly TRBD2 for D (6 bases). V gave up 4 bases and J gave up 8 bases, with 15 bases separating them. The CDR3 has 14 residues. Germline CDR1 is MNHNY and CDR2 is SVGAGI (reference sequence).

This clonotype was counted only a few times. The rearrangement joins TRBV19 to TRBJ2-2; no clear D gene. This CDR3 contains 14 residues. Between the trimmed V and J ends, which lost 7 bases and 4 bases, there was a span of 13 bases. Germline V gene data show CDR1 as LNHDA and CDR2 as SQIVND (reference sequence). The CDR3 coding sequence is TGTGCCAGTACCCACCGCGGTGGCACCGGGGAGCTGTTTTTT. Residues: CASTHRGGTGELFF.

The sample holds many counts of this clonotype. The J gene is TRBJ1-5, the V gene TRBV19; a weak D match, TRBD1 (5 bases). Germline V lookup: CDR1 LNHDA, CDR2 SQIVND (reference sequence). Trimming removed 7 bases at V and 5 bases at J, with 12 bases between. There are 13 residues in the CDR3. CDR3 bases: TGTGCCAGTACTTGGGCGGGGGATCAGCCCCAGCATTTT. It codes for CASTWAGDQPQHF.

The V gene is TRBV10-3, the J gene TRBJ2-3; tentative D call: TRBD2 (5 bases). The V end was cut by 3 bases, the J end by 3 bases, with 16 bases between. The CDR3 loop spans 16 amino acids. Germline CDR1 and CDR2: ENHRY and SYGVKD. In nucleotides, the CDR3 is TGTGCCATCAGTGATATTCAAGGGCCGGGGACAGATACGCAGTATTTT. Translated, it gives CAISDIQGPGTDTQYF.

The chain carries TRBV29-1 and TRBJ1-2, with 9 bases identical to TRBD1. The CDR3 has 12 amino acids. Per germline, CDR1 SQVTM and CDR2 ANQGSEA. V was pared by 5 bases and J by 5 bases, with 3 bases of the junction left unmatched. The CDR3 is CSVNDRGYGYTF. In nucleotides, the CDR3 is TGCAGCGTTAACGACAGGGGGTATGGCTACACCTTC.

The chain carries TRBV7-2 and TRBJ2-2, with D perhaps matching TRBD1 or TRBD2 (5 bases each). The germline V and J ends were trimmed by 5 bases and 12 bases, with 16 bases remaining between them. This CDR3 is 13 amino acids long. Germline V CDR1 and CDR2: SGHTA, FQGNSA. As DNA, the CDR3 is TGTGCCAGCAGCCCAGTCGGGGTGGGGCAGCTGTTTTTT. Protein product: CASSPVGVGQLFF.

V gene TRBV4-1 combines with J gene TRBJ1-4, with D hard to call. Germline V gives CDR1 MGHRA, CDR2 YSYEKL. Trimming removed 2 bases from V and 3 bases from J, with 4 bases in between. The CDR3 has 13 amino acids. The CDR3 region is CASSQPANEKLFF. Written as DNA, the CDR3 is TGCGCCAGCAGCCAACCAGCTAATGAAAAACTGTTTTTT.